The rows below give T cell receptor beta chains drawn from one sample of a study of blood T cell repertoires in COVID-19. Clones were read by immunoSEQ multiplex PCR, and TCRdb kept only the in-frame ones, dropping some. The sample lists about 170,000 clones, 89% seen once, with 0.77% in the top ten. The source material was PBMCs or T cells enriched from blood (not recorded which). These receptors were obtained from a woman younger than 35 who had recovered from COVID-19. Both conserved end residues are part of each CDR3. D genes are given only for firm matches. Rows give clone size only sometimes, using once, few, many, or a class for an expanded clone.

cdr3_nt	cdr3_aa	d_call	clone_size	v_call	j_call
TGTGCCAGCAGTGGAGCCCACAGGGACAATGAGCAGTTCTTC	CASSGAHRDNEQFF	.	.	TRBV28	TRBJ2-1
TGTGCCAGCAGTTTACCTGGCAGGAACACTGAAGCTTTCTTT	CASSLPGRNTEAFF	.	.	TRBV27	TRBJ1-1
TGTGCCAGCACCACAGATAACTATGGCTACACCTTC	CASTTDNYGYTF	.	.	TRBV28	TRBJ1-2
TGTGCCAGCAGTTACTCGACCGGCCAGGGCACCGGGGAGCTGTTTTTT	CASSYSTGQGTGELFF	.	.	TRBV6-5	TRBJ2-2
TGTGCCAGCAGTTCACAGGGGTACGGGGAGCTGTTTTTT	CASSSQGYGELFF	TRBD1	.	TRBV6-5	TRBJ2-2
TGCGCCAGCAGCCAAGATAGCGTGATCCTGGAAAAACTGTTTTTT	CASSQDSVILEKLFF	.	few	TRBV4-1	TRBJ1-4
TGCGCCAGCAGCCTCGGGGGGGACACAGATACGCAGTATTTT	CASSLGGDTDTQYF	TRBD2	.	TRBV4-3	TRBJ2-3
TGTGCCAGCAGCCTGGCAAAGTCTGCTTACGAGCAGTACTTC	CASSLAKSAYEQYF	.	.	TRBV27	TRBJ2-7
TGTGCCAGCAGTTACTCGAGACTGAACACAGATACGCAGTATTTT	CASSYSRLNTDTQYF	.	.	TRBV6-5	TRBJ2-3
TGTGCCAGCAGCTTCCGGGGGGGGACAGATACGCAGTATTTT	CASSFRGGTDTQYF	TRBD2	.	TRBV3-1/TRBV3-2	TRBJ2-3
TGTGCCGGAAACGGGTCTTCACCTGCCTACGAGCAGTACTTC	CAGNGSSPAYEQYF	.	.	TRBV27	TRBJ2-7
TGTGCCAGCTCACCACTCGGGGATTTTGGAAACACCATATATTTT	CASSPLGDFGNTIYF	.	.	TRBV18	TRBJ1-3
TGTGCCAGCAGCGTATTAGCGGGAGGGGAGACCCAGTACTTC	CASSVLAGGETQYF	TRBD2	.	TRBV9	TRBJ2-5
TGTGCCGGCAGAGGGTCCCCCGGGGGGAGTGAGCAGTTCTTC	CAGRGSPGGSEQFF	TRBD2	.	TRBV5-5	TRBJ2-1
TGTGCCACCTCAGAAGAAAAAACAGTCTCCTACGAGCAGTACTTC	CATSEEKTVSYEQYF	.	.	TRBV2	TRBJ2-7
TGTGCCGCGGGCGGAGGGCCCTACGAGCAGTACTTC	CAAGGGPYEQYF	.	.	TRBV28	TRBJ2-7
TGTGCCAGCAGCTTAGCCCAAGGACTAGCGGACGAGACAGATACGCAGTATTTT	CASSLAQGLADETDTQYF	TRBD2	once	TRBV7-6	TRBJ2-3
TGTGCCAGCAGTCGACCGGGACTAGCGGGAGTGGCAGATACGCAGTATTTT	CASSRPGLAGVADTQYF	TRBD2	.	TRBV3-1/TRBV3-2	TRBJ2-3
TGTGCCAGCAGTTCGGCGACTAGCGTCACAGATACGCAGTATTTT	CASSSATSVTDTQYF	TRBD2	many	TRBV6-2/TRBV6-3	TRBJ2-3
TGTGCCAGCAGACCATACCCCTACGAACTAGCCAAAAACATTCAGTACTTC	CASRPYPYELAKNIQYF	.	.	TRBV28	TRBJ2-4
TGTGCCAGCAGCGTTACAGGGGGGATAATTATAGGAGAGCAGTTCTTC	CASSVTGGIIIGEQFF	TRBD1	.	TRBV7-3	TRBJ2-1
TGTGCCAGCAGTCGCCCGGCCGGGGAGCTGTTTTTT	CASSRPAGELFF	.	once	TRBV6-2/TRBV6-3	TRBJ2-2
TGCGCCAGCAGCCGGTTCCGGGCGGGGGCCCAAGAGACCCAGTACTTC	CASSRFRAGAQETQYF	.	.	TRBV4-1	TRBJ2-5
TGTGCCAGCAGTAATTCCCTAGCAGCGCAGTATTTT	CASSNSLAAQYF	.	few	TRBV9	TRBJ2-3
TGTGCCAGCAGGGACGGGACAGGGGGCTCTGAAGCTTTCTTT	CASRDGTGGSEAFF	TRBD1	.	TRBV6-4	TRBJ1-1
TGTGCCAGCAGTGAAGCAGGAGGAAGCGGGCCGTACAATGAGCAGTTCTTC	CASSEAGGSGPYNEQFF	.	once	TRBV2	TRBJ2-1
TGTGCCAGCTCCGGGGGGTCCGCCTGGACCGGGGAGCTGTTTTTT	CASSGGSAWTGELFF	TRBD2	.	TRBV6-5	TRBJ2-2
TGTGCCAGCAGGACACTAGGGCCAAACAATGAGCAGTTCTTC	CASRTLGPNNEQFF	.	.	TRBV5-4	TRBJ2-1
TGTGCCAGCAGCTTAACCGGGACAGGGGTCTATGGCTACACCTTC	CASSLTGTGVYGYTF	TRBD1	.	TRBV13	TRBJ1-2
TGTGCCAGCAGTGTACTAGCGGGAGGGCCACATGAGCAGTTCTTC	CASSVLAGGPHEQFF	TRBD2	.	TRBV6-4	TRBJ2-1
TGTGCCAGCAGACGATACCTAGGGGACTCTGGAAACACCATATATTTT	CASRRYLGDSGNTIYF	.	.	TRBV28	TRBJ1-3
TGTGCCAGCAGGCAGTCCGGGGTTGAGGGCTACACCTTC	CASRQSGVEGYTF	.	.	TRBV28	TRBJ1-2
TGTGCCAGCAGCTTGGGACACTCCACCGGGGAGCTGTTTTTT	CASSLGHSTGELFF	.	few	TRBV7-3	TRBJ2-2
TGTGCCAGCAGCCGCGGGACTAGCGGCGAAGAGACCCAGTACTTC	CASSRGTSGEETQYF	TRBD2	.	TRBV7-2	TRBJ2-5
TGCGCCAGCAGCTCGCCCCTTGACAGCTCCTACGAGCAGTACTTC	CASSSPLDSSYEQYF	.	.	TRBV5-1	TRBJ2-7
TGTGCCTGGAGTGCGCGACAGGGATTCTTTTTT	CAWSARQGFFF	TRBD1	once	TRBV30	TRBJ1-4
TGTGCCAGCAGTTCTCTACAGGGAAGGGGCAATCAGCCCCAGCATTTT	CASSSLQGRGNQPQHF	.	.	TRBV27	TRBJ1-5